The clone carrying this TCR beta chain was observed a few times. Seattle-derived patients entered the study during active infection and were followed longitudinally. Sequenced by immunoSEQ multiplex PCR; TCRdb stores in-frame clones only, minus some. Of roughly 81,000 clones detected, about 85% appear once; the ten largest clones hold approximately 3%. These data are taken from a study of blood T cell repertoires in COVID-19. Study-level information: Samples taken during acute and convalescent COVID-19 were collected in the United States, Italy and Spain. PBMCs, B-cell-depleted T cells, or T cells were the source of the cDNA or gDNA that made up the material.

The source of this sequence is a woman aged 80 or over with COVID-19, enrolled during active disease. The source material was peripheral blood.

In DNA, the CDR3 is TGCGCCAGCAGCTTGGAAGGGTCACGACAGGGCTGGAATCAGCCCCAGCATTTT. Translating it yields CASSLEGSRQGWNQPQHF. The chain carries TRBV5-1 and TRBJ1-5, with 7 bases lining up with TRBD1. Germline V lookup: CDR1 SGHRS, CDR2 YFSETQ. This CDR3 region has 18 residues. V lost 0 bases and J lost 4; bases outside the gene matches: 13.